The clone carrying this TCR beta chain was seen a single time. The data were obtained in a study of blood T cell repertoires in COVID-19. Looking at the study overall: The cDNA or gDNA used as material had been derived from T cells, B-cell-depleted T cells, or PBMCs.

The CDR3 is made up of 16 amino acids. The germline V gene has CDR1 MNHEY and CDR2 SVGAGI. The V segment lost 0 bases and the J segment 5 bases; nucleotides outside the gene matches: 6. All enrollees were about 18 to 90 years old and from approximately 25 US areas. Which cohort a participant joined came from the clinical history participants gave. The repertoire was sequenced with immunoSEQ multiplex PCR; TCRdb's copy has only in-frame clones and lacks some. Of 150,000 to 200,000 clones in the sample, about 80% were seen once. The clonotype was recovered from a man aged 55 to 70 who had been exposed to COVID-19. Sequenced input: PBMCs or T cells enriched from blood (not recorded which). This chain connects TRBV6-5 to TRBJ2-3, with 9 bases that match TRBD2. The CDR3 DNA sequence: TGTGCCAGCAGTTACTCGAACCTAGCGGGATTAGATACGCAGTATTTT. It encodes CASSYSNLAGLDTQYF.